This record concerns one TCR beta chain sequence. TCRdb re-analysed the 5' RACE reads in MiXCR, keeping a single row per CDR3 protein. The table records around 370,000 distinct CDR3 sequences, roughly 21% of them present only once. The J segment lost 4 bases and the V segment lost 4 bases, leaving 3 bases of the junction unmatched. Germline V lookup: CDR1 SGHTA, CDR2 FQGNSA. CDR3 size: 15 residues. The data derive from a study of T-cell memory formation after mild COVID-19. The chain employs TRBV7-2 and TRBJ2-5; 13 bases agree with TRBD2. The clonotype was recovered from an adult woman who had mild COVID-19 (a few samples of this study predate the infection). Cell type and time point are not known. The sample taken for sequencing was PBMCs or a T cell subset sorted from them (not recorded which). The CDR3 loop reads CASSWTSGSVETQYF. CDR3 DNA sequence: TGTGCCAGCAGCTGGACTAGCGGGAGTGTAGAGACCCAGTACTTC.